The T cell receptor beta chain described here comes from a study of blood T cell repertoires in COVID-19 (TCRdb year 2020). The study in broad terms: Samples covering the acute and convalescent phases of COVID-19 were provided by collaborators in the United States, Italy and Spain. Samples were obtained from the ongoing ImmuneRACE study (first 160 participants) and from about 1,300 subjects provided by 6 global collaborators. Where available, HLA class I and class II types were taken from metadata supplied by the sample provider and were not determined by assay-based typing. The prospective study material was composed of cDNA or gDNA derived from T cells, B-cell-depleted T cells, or PBMCs. Nearly every sample came with metadata listing a de-identified subject ID, COVID-19 status, age in years and sex. The dataset comprised deeply sampled blood TCRbeta repertoires from subjects exposed to, actively infected with, or recovered from COVID-19. The repertoires were released in a freely available public database meant as a resource for research on the immune response to SARS-CoV-2.

The study at large found these results: How much clinical and demographic metadata was included differed by source and by participant, and the metadata was provided uncurated.

Concerning this clone itself: Its antigen is still unknown. Qualities for individual bases were not recorded, and no much larger clone is one base off.

The immunoSEQ Assay, a bias-controlled multiplex PCR, was used to amplify TCRbeta CDR3 regions from genomic DNA. The authors' analysis ran thus. Nucleated cell counts per sample were estimated from amplification of reference gene primers within the assay. To quantify the absolute abundance of each unique TCRbeta CDR3 rearrangement, sequence reads were collapsed and filtered. For each sample, productive Simpson clonality was calculated as the square root of Simpson's diversity index over productive rearrangements. This is the immuneACCESS table as TCRdb keeps it, with only in-frame sequences that have V and J called. A part of the clones is gone; compared with another copy, unresolved V genes explain less than half, and the rest is unexplained. The V and J calls and the clone size are those of that table, but D and trimming were determined from the DNA. This sample lists some 150,000 clones; around 81% were detected once. Of the sample, roughly 2.9% is held by the ten largest clones.

Whole blood was collected in K2EDTA tubes by collaborating institutions according to the institutions' own protocols. For TCRbeta analysis, collaborators shipped samples as frozen whole blood, isolated PBMCs, or DNA extracted from either of those sample types. Specimen: peripheral blood. The clonotype was recovered from a woman between 40 and 50 years old with active or convalescent COVID-19.

The CDR3 reads as follows: CALLTGGVPNETQYF. The sequenced DNA: TGTGCCCTACTCACTGGGGGGGTGCCCAACGAGACCCAGTACTTC. The chain couples TRBV27 to TRBJ2-5, with TRBD2 matching 7 junction bases. V ends up 11 bases short and J 5 bases short, with an unmatched junction base count of 17. The germline V gene (reference sequence) gives CDR1 as MNHEY and CDR2 as SMNVEV. From the cysteine up to the phenylalanine, the CDR3 has a length of 15 residues. This entry keeps only the CDR3 DNA: 45 bases, framed from base 1.